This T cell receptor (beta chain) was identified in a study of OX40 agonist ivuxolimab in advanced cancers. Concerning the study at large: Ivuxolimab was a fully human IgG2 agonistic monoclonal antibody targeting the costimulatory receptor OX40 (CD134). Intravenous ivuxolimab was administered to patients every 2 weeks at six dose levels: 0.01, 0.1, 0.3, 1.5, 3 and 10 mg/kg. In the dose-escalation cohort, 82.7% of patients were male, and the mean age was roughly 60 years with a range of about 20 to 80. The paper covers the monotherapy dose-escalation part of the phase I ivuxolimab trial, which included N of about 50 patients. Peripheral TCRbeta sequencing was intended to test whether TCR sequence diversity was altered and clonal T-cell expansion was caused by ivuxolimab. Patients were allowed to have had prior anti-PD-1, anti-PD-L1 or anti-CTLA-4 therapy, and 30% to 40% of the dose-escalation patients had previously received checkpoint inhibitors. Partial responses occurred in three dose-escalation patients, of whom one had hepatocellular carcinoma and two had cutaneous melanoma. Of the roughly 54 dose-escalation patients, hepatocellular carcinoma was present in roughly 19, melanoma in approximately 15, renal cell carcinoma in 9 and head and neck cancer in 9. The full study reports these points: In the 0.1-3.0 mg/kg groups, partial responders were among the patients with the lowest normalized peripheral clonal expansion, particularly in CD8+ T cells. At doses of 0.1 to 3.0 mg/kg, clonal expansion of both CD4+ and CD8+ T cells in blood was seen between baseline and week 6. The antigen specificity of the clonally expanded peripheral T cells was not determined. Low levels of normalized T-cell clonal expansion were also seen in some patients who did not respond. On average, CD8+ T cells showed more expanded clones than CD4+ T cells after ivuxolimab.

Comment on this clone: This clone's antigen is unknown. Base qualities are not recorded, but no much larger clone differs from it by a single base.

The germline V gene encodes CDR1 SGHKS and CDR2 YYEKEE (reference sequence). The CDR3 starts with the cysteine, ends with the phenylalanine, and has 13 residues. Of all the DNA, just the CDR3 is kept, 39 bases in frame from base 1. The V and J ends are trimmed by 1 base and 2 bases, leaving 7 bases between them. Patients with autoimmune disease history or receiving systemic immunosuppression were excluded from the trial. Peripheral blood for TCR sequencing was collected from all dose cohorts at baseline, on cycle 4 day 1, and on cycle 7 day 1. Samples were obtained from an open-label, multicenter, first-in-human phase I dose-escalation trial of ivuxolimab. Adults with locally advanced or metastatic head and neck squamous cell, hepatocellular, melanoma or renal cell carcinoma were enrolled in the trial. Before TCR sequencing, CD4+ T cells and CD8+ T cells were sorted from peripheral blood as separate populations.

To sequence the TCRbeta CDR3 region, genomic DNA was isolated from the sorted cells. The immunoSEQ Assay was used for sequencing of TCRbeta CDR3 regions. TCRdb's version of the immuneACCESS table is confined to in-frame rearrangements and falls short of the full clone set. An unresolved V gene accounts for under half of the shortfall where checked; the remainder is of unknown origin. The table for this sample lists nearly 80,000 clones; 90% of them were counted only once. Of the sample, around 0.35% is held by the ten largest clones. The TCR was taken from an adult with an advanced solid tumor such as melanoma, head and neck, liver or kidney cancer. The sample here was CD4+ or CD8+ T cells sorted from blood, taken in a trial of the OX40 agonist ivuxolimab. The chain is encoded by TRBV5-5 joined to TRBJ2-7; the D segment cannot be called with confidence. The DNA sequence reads TGTGCCAGCAGCTTGTACACCGCCTACGAGCAGTACTTC. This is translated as CASSLYTAYEQYF. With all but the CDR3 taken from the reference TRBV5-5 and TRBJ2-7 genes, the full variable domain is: DAGVTQSPTHLIKTRGQQVTLRCSPISGHKSVSWYQQVLGQGPQFIFQYYEKEERGRGNFPDRFSARQFPNYSSELNVNALLLGDSALYLCASSLYTAYEQYFGPGTRLTVT.